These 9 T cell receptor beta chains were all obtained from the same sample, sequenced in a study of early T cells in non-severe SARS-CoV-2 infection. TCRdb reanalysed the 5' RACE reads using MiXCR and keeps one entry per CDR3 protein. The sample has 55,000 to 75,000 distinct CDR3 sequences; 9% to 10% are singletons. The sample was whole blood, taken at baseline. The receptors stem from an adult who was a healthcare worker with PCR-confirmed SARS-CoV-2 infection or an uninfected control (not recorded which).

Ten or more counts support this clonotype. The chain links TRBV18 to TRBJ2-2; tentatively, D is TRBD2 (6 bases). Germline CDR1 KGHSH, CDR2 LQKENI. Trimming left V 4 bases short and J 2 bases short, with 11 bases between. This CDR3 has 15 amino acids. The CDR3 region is CASSLYGTNTGELFF. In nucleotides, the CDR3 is TGTGCCAGCTCACTATATGGGACTAACACCGGGGAGCTGTTTTTT.

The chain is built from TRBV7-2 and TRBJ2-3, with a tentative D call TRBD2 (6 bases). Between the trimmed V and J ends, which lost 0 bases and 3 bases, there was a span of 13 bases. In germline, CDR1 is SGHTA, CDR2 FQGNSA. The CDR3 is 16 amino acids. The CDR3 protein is CASSLARGRSTDTQYF. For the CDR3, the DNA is TGTGCCAGCAGCTTAGCGCGGGGCAGGTCTACAGATACGCAGTATTTT.

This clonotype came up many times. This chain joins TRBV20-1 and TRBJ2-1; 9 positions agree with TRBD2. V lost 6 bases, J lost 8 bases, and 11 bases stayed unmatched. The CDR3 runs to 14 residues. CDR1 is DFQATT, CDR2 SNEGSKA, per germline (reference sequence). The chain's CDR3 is CSASSSGALDEQFF. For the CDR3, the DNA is TGCAGTGCATCCTCTAGCGGGGCTTTGGATGAGCAGTTCTTC.

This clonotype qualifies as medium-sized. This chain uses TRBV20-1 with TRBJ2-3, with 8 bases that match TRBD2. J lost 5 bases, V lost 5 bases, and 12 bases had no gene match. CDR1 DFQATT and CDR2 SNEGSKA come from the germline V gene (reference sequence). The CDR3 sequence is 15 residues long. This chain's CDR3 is CSAGVTGRAQDTQYF. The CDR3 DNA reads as TGCAGTGCTGGGGTTACCGGGAGGGCCCAAGATACGCAGTATTTT.

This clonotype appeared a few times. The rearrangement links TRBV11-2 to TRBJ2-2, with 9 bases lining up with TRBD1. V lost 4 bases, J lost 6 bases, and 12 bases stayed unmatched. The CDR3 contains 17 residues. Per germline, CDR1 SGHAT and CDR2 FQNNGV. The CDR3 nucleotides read TGTGCCAGCAGCTCGGACAGGGGCAGGAAGGTGGCCGGGGAGCTGTTTTTT. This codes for CASSSDRGRKVAGELFF.

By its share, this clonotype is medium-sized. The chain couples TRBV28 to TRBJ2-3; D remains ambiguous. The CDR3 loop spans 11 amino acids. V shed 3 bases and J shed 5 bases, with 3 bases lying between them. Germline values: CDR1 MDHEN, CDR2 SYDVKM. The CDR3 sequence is CASSLLDTQYF. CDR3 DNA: TGTGCCAGCAGTTTGCTAGATACGCAGTATTTT.

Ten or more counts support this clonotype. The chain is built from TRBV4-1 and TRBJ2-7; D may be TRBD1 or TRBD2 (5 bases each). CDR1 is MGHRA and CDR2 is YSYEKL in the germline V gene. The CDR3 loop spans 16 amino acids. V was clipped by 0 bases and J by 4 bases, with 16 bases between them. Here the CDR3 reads CASSQDLWQGEYEQYF. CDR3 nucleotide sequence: TGCGCCAGCAGCCAAGATTTGTGGCAGGGAGAATACGAGCAGTACTTC.

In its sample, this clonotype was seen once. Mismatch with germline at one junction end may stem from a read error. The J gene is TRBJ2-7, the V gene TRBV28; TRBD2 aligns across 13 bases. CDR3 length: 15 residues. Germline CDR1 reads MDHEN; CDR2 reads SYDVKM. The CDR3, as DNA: TGTGCCAGCAGCACATCGGGACTAGCGGGGTACGAACAGTACTTC. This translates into CASSTSGLAGYEQYF.

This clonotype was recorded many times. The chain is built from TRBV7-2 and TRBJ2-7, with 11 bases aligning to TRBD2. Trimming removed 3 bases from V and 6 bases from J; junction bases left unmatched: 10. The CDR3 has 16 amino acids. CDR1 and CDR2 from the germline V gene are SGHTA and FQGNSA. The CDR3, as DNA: TGTGCCAGCAGCTTCGCGGCGACTAGCGGGGCTCCCGAGCAGTACTTC. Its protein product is CASSFAATSGAPEQYF.